This paragraph covers one T cell receptor beta chain sequence. What it recognizes is unknown. The CDR3 has 14 amino acids. V was cut by 3 bases and J by 3 bases, with 11 bases left in between. Germline V gives CDR1 MNHEY, CDR2 SMNVEV (reference sequence). This record belongs to a study of cytomegalovirus exposure and HLA in healthy donors. Findings and caveats of the study: Several top significant clusters appeared, in a later analysis, to be linked to common viral pathogens.

Both 60 Vbeta primers and 13 Jbeta primers went into the PCR. Assay used: immunoSEQ multiplex PCR; TCRdb lists only in-frame clones, some missing. The sample has 200,000 to 250,000 clones; more than 65% are singletons. Sequenced: PBMCs. This receptor was taken from a man over 45 in good health and CMV-seronegative. This rearrangement joins TRBV27 to TRBJ1-2, with D perhaps matching TRBD1 (6 bases). CDR3 nucleotides: TGTGCCAGCAGTTTGGCGCCAGGGGACTATGGCTACACCTTC. As protein: CASSLAPGDYGYTF.